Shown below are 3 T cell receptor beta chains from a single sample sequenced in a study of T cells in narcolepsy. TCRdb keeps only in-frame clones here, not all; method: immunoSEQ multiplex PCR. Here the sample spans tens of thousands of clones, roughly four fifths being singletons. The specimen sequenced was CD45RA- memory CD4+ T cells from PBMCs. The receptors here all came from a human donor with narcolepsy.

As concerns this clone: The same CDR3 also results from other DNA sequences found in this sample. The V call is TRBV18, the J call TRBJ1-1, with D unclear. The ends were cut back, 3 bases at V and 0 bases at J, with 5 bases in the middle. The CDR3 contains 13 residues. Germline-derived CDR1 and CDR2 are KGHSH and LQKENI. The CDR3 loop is CASSPGLNTEAFF. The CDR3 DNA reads TGTGCCAGCTCACCCGGGCTGAACACTGAAGCTTTCTTT.

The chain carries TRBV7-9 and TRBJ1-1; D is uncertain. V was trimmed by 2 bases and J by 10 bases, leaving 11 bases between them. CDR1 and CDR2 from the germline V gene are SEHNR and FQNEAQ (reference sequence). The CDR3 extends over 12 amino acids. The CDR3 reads CASSLSESVAFF. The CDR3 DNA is TGTGCCAGCAGCTTAAGTGAGAGCGTAGCTTTCTTT.

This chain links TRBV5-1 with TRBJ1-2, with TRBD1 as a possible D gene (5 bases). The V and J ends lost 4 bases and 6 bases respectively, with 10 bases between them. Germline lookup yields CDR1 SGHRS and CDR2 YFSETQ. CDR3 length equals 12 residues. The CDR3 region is CASSAQDNGYTF. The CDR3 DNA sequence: TGCGCCAGCAGCGCGCAGGACAATGGCTACACCTTC.